This is a list of T cell receptor beta chains from one sample in a study of blood T cell repertoires in COVID-19. Profiled with immunoSEQ multiplex PCR; TCRdb holds only in-frame clones, not every one. The table records approximately 190,000 clones, roughly 80% of them present only once. The sample taken for sequencing was peripheral blood. These receptor sequences come from a man aged 55 to 69 with active or convalescent COVID-19. Each CDR3 is given with its conserved first and last residue. D genes are given only for firm matches. Size is omitted from some rows. Given values are once, few, many or a class for expanded clones.

v_call	clone_size	j_call	d_call	cdr3_aa	cdr3_nt
TRBV30	.	TRBJ2-7	TRBD1	CAWSVLEQGGEQYF	TGTGCCTGGAGTGTACTAGAACAGGGGGGCGAGCAGTACTTC
TRBV25-1	.	TRBJ2-7	TRBD2	CASSEPSGRVYEQYF	TGTGCCAGCAGTGAGCCTAGCGGGAGGGTCTACGAGCAGTACTTC
TRBV28	.	TRBJ2-1	TRBD2	CASSSLSGRGAYNEQFF	TGTGCCAGCAGTTCACTTAGCGGGAGAGGTGCCTACAATGAGCAGTTCTTC
TRBV2	.	TRBJ1-5	.	CASSEWNRNSNQPQHF	TGTGCCAGCAGTGAATGGAACAGAAATAGCAATCAGCCCCAGCATTTT
TRBV29-1	.	TRBJ2-1	TRBD2	CSVLAGGRNEQFF	TGCAGCGTTCTTGCGGGAGGGAGGAATGAGCAGTTCTTC
TRBV14	.	TRBJ2-2	.	CASSQNLGAGELFF	TGTGCCAGCAGCCAAAATCTCGGTGCCGGGGAGCTGTTTTTT
TRBV5-5	.	TRBJ2-1	TRBD1	CATMHWGTGSNEQFF	TGTGCCACCATGCACTGGGGGACAGGGTCGAATGAGCAGTTCTTC
TRBV19	few	TRBJ2-5	TRBD2	CASSIGRTAGGQETQYF	TGTGCCAGTAGTATTGGTCGTACAGCGGGAGGACAAGAGACCCAGTACTTC
TRBV4-3	.	TRBJ1-5	.	CASSQDRAWGQPQHF	TGCGCCAGCAGCCAAGATCGTGCGTGGGGCCAGCCCCAGCATTTT
TRBV7-9	.	TRBJ2-7	.	CASSLETVSYEQYF	TGTGCCAGCAGCTTAGAGACAGTCTCCTACGAGCAGTACTTC
TRBV10-3	.	TRBJ2-3	.	CAISVKGLSTDTQYF	TGTGCCATCAGTGTGAAGGGGTTGTCGACAGATACGCAGTATTTT
TRBV21-1	.	TRBJ1-2	.	CASSKVAGGSYGYTF	.
TRBV29-1	.	TRBJ2-7	.	CSVLERYEQYF	TGCAGCGTTTTGGAGCGTTACGAGCAGTACTTC
TRBV29-1	.	TRBJ2-7	.	CSVSFSSYEQYF	TGCAGCGTTTCTTTTTCTAGCTACGAGCAGTACTTC
TRBV28	few	TRBJ1-2	TRBD1	CASSPSGQGLGGYTF	TGTGCCAGCAGTCCCTCAGGACAGGGTTTGGGTGGCTACACCTTC
TRBV10-3	few	TRBJ1-2	.	CAISPGGTLYGYTF	TGTGCCATCAGCCCTGGTGGTACTCTCTATGGCTACACCTTC
TRBV6-6	.	TRBJ2-5	TRBD1	CASSPGTGEQETQYF	TGTGCCAGCAGTCCAGGGACAGGGGAGCAAGAGACCCAGTACTTC
TRBV9	many	TRBJ1-1	.	CASSVRALNTEAFF	TGTGCCAGCAGCGTCAGAGCGTTGAACACTGAAGCTTTCTTT
TRBV4-3	.	TRBJ2-1	.	CASSPTPTAYNEQFF	TGCGCCAGCAGCCCCACCCCGACAGCCTACAATGAGCAGTTCTTC
TRBV2	few	TRBJ2-2	TRBD1	CASSRDRESGELFF	TGTGCCAGCAGTCGGGACAGGGAGAGCGGGGAGCTGTTTTTT
TRBV4-1	.	TRBJ2-3	TRBD2	CASSQGGEGLWSDTQYF	TGCGCCAGCAGCCAAGGGGGGGAGGGCCTTTGGTCCGATACGCAGTATTTT
TRBV7-6	.	TRBJ2-2	TRBD1	CASSLPDPSRQGLTGELFF	TGTGCCAGCAGCTTGCCGGATCCCTCTAGACAGGGCCTCACCGGGGAGCTGTTTTTT
TRBV5-6	.	TRBJ2-7	.	CASSHRAGFSYEQYF	TGTGCCAGCAGCCATCGGGCGGGTTTTTCCTACGAGCAGTACTTC
TRBV19	many	TRBJ1-5	.	CASQRSVNNQPQHF	TGTGCCAGTCAACGTTCAGTTAACAATCAGCCCCAGCATTTT
TRBV7-6	.	TRBJ2-7	.	CASTSSQGPYEQYF	TGTGCCAGCACCAGTTCACAGGGTCCCTACGAGCAGTACTTC
TRBV27	once	TRBJ2-5	.	CASSLRGKSATQYF	TGTGCCAGCAGTTTAAGGGGGAAAAGTGCGACCCAGTACTTC
TRBV21-1	.	TRBJ1-1	.	CASSPLTGGWTEAFF	TGTGCCAGCAGCCCGTTGACAGGGGGGTGGACTGAAGCTTTCTTT
TRBV19	.	TRBJ2-7	TRBD2	CASSNQAGGAEQYF	TGTGCCAGTTCAAACCAGGCGGGAGGAGCCGAGCAGTACTTC
TRBV9	many	TRBJ2-2	TRBD2	CASSSSGGTSGDGELFF	TGTGCCAGCAGCTCGAGCGGGGGGACTAGCGGGGACGGGGAGCTGTTTTTT
TRBV7-2	.	TRBJ2-5	TRBD1	CASSLISGTGNYQYF	TGTGCCAGCAGCTTGATCTCCGGGACAGGGAATTATCAGTACTTC
TRBV10-3	.	TRBJ1-1	.	CAISEGRLNTEAFF	TGTGCCATCAGTGAGGGGAGATTGAACACTGAAGCTTTCTTT
TRBV2	.	TRBJ1-4	.	CASSEDRGNNEKLFF	TGTGCCAGCAGTGAGGATCGAGGGAATAATGAAAAACTGTTTTTT
TRBV7-2	.	TRBJ2-5	.	CASTPPSTARGETQYF	TGTGCCAGCACCCCACCGAGTACGGCTAGAGGGGAGACCCAGTACTTC
TRBV30	few	TRBJ1-4	.	CAWSSGIRHDEKLFF	TGTGCCTGGAGTTCCGGGATCAGGCACGATGAAAAACTGTTTTTT
TRBV9	.	TRBJ1-2	TRBD1	CASSTQQGNYGYTF	TGTGCCAGCAGCACGCAACAGGGGAACTATGGCTACACCTTC
TRBV6-2/TRBV6-3	few	TRBJ2-2	TRBD1	CASSLPDRGSTGELFF	TGTGCCAGCAGCCTCCCAGACAGGGGTTCCACCGGGGAGCTGTTTTTT
TRBV2	.	TRBJ2-3	TRBD2	CASSGTSGSLSTDTQYF	TGTGCCAGCAGTGGGACTAGCGGGAGTCTCAGCACAGATACGCAGTATTTT
TRBV3-1/TRBV3-2	.	TRBJ2-1	TRBD1	CASSPLLLSGTGVYNEQFF	TGTGCCAGCAGCCCCCTCCTTTTATCCGGGACAGGGGTCTACAATGAGCAGTTCTTC
TRBV5-1	.	TRBJ2-1	TRBD2	CASSLGESSGYNEQFF	TGCGCCAGCAGCTTGGGGGAGTCTAGCGGCTACAATGAGCAGTTCTTC
TRBV13	.	TRBJ2-1	.	CASRRDTDDEQFF	TGTGCCAGCCGCCGGGACACTGATGATGAGCAGTTCTTC
TRBV2	.	TRBJ2-2	.	CASRGLAGELFF	TGTGCCAGCAGGGGGCTAGCCGGGGAGCTGTTTTTT
TRBV6-1	.	TRBJ1-3	.	CASSDYGSEVTIYF	TGTGCCAGCAGTGATTACGGCTCTGAGGTCACCATATATTTT
TRBV29-1	.	TRBJ1-2	.	CSVQGREGYTF	TGCAGCGTGCAGGGGAGGGAGGGCTACACCTTC
TRBV6-5	.	TRBJ1-2	.	CASSYAGPNYGYTF	TGTGCCAGCAGTTACGCGGGACCTAACTATGGCTACACCTTC
TRBV29-1	.	TRBJ1-1	.	CSVVSGQSVFSTEAFF	TGCAGCGTTGTGAGTGGACAGTCAGTTTTTAGCACTGAAGCTTTCTTT
TRBV4-3	.	TRBJ2-5	.	CASSPLVNSQETQYF	TGCGCCAGCAGCCCCCTGGTGAACAGCCAAGAGACCCAGTACTTC
TRBV3-1/TRBV3-2	.	TRBJ1-3	.	CASSQYLAASSGNTIYF	TGTGCCAGCAGCCAATACCTAGCCGCCAGTTCAGGAAACACCATATATTTT
TRBV5-5	.	TRBJ1-4	TRBD1	CASSLGTGELEKLFF	TGTGCCAGCAGCTTGGGGACAGGGGAGTTGGAAAAACTGTTTTTT
TRBV4-2	few	TRBJ1-5	TRBD1	CASSQRDQGGSQPQHF	TGTGCCAGCAGCCAGAGAGATCAGGGGGGTTCTCAGCCCCAGCATTTT
TRBV5-4	.	TRBJ2-5	TRBD2	CASSLAGSGETQYF	TGTGCCAGCAGCTTGGCCGGTAGCGGGGAGACCCAGTACTTC